Below, 30 T cell receptor beta chains from the same sample are listed, as sequenced in a study of spatial heterogeneity in lung cancer. The time point is: sample taken at primary tumor resection. MiXCR was run by TCRdb on the 5' RACE reads, yielding one entry per CDR3 protein. There are about 38,000 distinct CDR3 sequences in the sample; roughly 8% occur only once, and over 25% lies in the top ten. This material consisted of PBMCs, taken at surgery. The receptors shown here come from a male donor with early-stage non-small cell lung cancer.

There are many counts of this clonotype. The chain has TRBV29-1 and TRBJ2-5; 9 nucleotides agree with TRBD2. Germline values: CDR1 SQVTM, CDR2 ANQGSEA. CDR3 length: 16 amino acids. The V gene end was trimmed by 4 bases and the J gene end by 2 bases; junction bases not matched to a gene: 11. The CDR3 region is CSVGGGALAGQETQYF. The CDR3 region has the DNA TGCAGCGTTGGCGGAGGTGCGCTAGCGGGACAAGAGACCCAGTACTTC.

This clonotype occurred a few times. This chain connects TRBV20-1 to TRBJ1-5; D not certain. The germline V gene encodes CDR1 DFQATT and CDR2 SNEGSKA (reference sequence). The CDR3 extends over 13 amino acids. Trimming stripped 6 bases from V and 4 bases from J, with 13 bases between. CDR3 DNA: TGCAGTGCGTCATCGGGCCCAAATCAGCCCCAGCATTTT. It encodes CSASSGPNQPQHF.

This clonotype was counted at least ten times. The chain has TRBV7-2 and TRBJ1-2; D gene ambiguous. Trimming took off 4 bases at V and 1 base at J, with 10 bases between the two ends. This CDR3 has 14 residues. Germline V gives CDR1 SGHTA, CDR2 FQGNSA. Here the CDR3 DNA reads TGTGCCAGCAGCTCATTCGGGGTTAACTATGGCTACACCTTC. This encodes CASSSFGVNYGYTF. The entire variable domain, with the rest obtained from reference TRBV7-2 and TRBJ1-2, is as follows: GAGVSQSPSNKVTEKGKDVELRCDPISGHTALYWYRQSLGQGLEFLIYFQGNSAPDKSGLPSDRFSAERTGGSVSTLTIQRTQQEDSAVYLCASSSFGVNYGYTFGSGTRLTVV.

This clonotype was detected many times. The chain has TRBV28 and TRBJ2-7; 8 bases agree with TRBD2. Germline V gene sequence: CDR1 MDHEN, CDR2 SYDVKM. V lost 7 bases and J lost 4; bases outside the gene matches: 9. This CDR3 spans 14 amino acids. The CDR3 DNA sequence: TGTGCCAGCAACGGTTTCGGGGGGGCTTACGAGCAGTACTTC. Translation: CASNGFGGAYEQYF.

The table lists this clonotype with many counts. This chain uses TRBV6-5 with TRBJ1-1; TRBD1 is a possible D gene (5 bases). The germline CDR1 and CDR2 sequences are MNHEY and SVGAGI. V shed 6 bases and J shed 2 bases, with 13 bases lying between them. The CDR3 runs to 14 residues. CDR3 bases: TGTGCCAGCAGGGCGGGACGGGCAAACACTGAAGCTTTCTTT. Translation: CASRAGRANTEAFF.

The table lists this clonotype with many counts. V is TRBV3-1 and J is TRBJ1-1; no definite D call. The CDR3 runs 17 residues. Germline CDR1 reads LGHDT; CDR2 reads YNNKEL (reference sequence). The V and J ends lost 0 bases and 0 bases respectively, with 14 bases between them. For the CDR3, the DNA is TGTGCCAGCAGCCAAGATTTCGGCAGCCAAATGAACACTGAAGCTTTCTTT. Translating gives CASSQDFGSQMNTEAFF.

This clonotype was observed at least ten times. The V and J genes are TRBV14 and TRBJ2-7, with 9 bases aligning to TRBD2. J lost 5 bases, V lost 4 bases, and 3 bases had no gene match. CDR3 length: 13 amino acids. Germline assignment: CDR1 SGHDN and CDR2 FVKESK. The CDR3 coding sequence is TGTGCCAGCAGCCGGGGACTAGCCGACGAGCAGTACTTC. Translating it yields CASSRGLADEQYF.

This clonotype was found many times. The rearrangement joins TRBV24-1 to TRBJ2-1; no clear D. Germline V lookup: CDR1 KGHDR, CDR2 SFDVKD. The V and J ends lost 3 bases and 7 bases respectively, with 3 bases between them. CDR3 size: 11 residues. CDR3 sequence reads: CATSDRNEQFF. CDR3 sequence (DNA): TGTGCCACCAGTGATCGTAATGAGCAGTTCTTC.

The sample holds many counts of this clonotype. The rearrangement links TRBV20-1 to TRBJ2-3; D is unresolved. CDR3 length: 12 residues. Germline-derived CDR1 and CDR2 are DFQATT and SNEGSKA (reference sequence). Between the trimmed V and J ends, which lost 5 bases and 0 bases, there was a span of 6 bases. The CDR3: CSAPRSTDTQYF. The DNA of the CDR3 is TGCAGTGCTCCACGGAGCACAGATACGCAGTATTTT.

This clonotype came up many times. The chain recombines TRBV4-2 with TRBJ1-2; 8 nucleotides agree with TRBD1. Per germline, CDR1 LGHNA and CDR2 YNFKEQ. Trimming took 5 bases from V and 6 from J; bases not matched to a gene: 14. The CDR3 extends over 16 amino acids. This chain's CDR3 is CASSKDRVPGGDGYTF. The CDR3 nucleotides are TGTGCCAGCAGCAAGGACAGGGTCCCCGGTGGCGATGGCTACACCTTC.

At least ten counts were recorded for this clonotype. The chain carries TRBV24-1 and TRBJ2-1; 7 nucleotides align to TRBD1. This CDR3 comprises 16 residues. Germline CDR1 reads KGHDR; CDR2 reads SFDVKD. V shed 0 bases and J 4 bases; nucleotides not matched to a gene: 5. The CDR3 DNA reads TGTGCCACCAGTGATTTGCGAGGGGGCGCGTACAATGAGCAGTTCTTC. Translating it yields CATSDLRGGAYNEQFF.

This clonotype was observed at least ten times. V is TRBV12-3 or TRBV12-4 and J is TRBJ1-5; 7 bases agree with TRBD1. The trim removed 6 bases at V and 4 bases at J, leaving 6 bases unmatched. The CDR3 is 14 amino acids. CDR3 sequence (DNA): TGTGCCAGCAGCCATCGACAGGGTAATCAGCCCCAGCATTTT. Its translation is CASSHRQGNQPQHF.

This clonotype occurred many times. This sequence joins TRBV4-2 and TRBJ2-1; 8 bases are a match to TRBD2. The CDR3 has 16 residues. Germline trimming cut 0 bases from V and 5 bases from J; bases unmatched to any gene: 6. The germline CDR1 and CDR2 sequences are LGHNA and YNFKEQ. CDR3 residues: CASSQDWTSRNNEQFF. The CDR3 DNA sequence: TGTGCCAGCAGCCAAGATTGGACTAGCCGGAACAATGAGCAGTTCTTC.

The chain combines TRBV7-2 with TRBJ1-1; TRBD1 might be the D (5 bases). The germline gives CDR1 SGHTA, CDR2 FQGNSA. This CDR3 has 15 residues. The germline V and J ends were trimmed by 4 bases and 1 base, with 13 bases remaining between them. CDR3 in amino acids: CASSWWGTGNTEAFF. The CDR3 coding sequence is TGTGCCAGCAGCTGGTGGGGGACTGGGAACACTGAAGCTTTCTTT.

The chain employs TRBV30 and TRBJ1-3; no clear D. Trimming took off 3 bases at V and 2 bases at J, with 14 bases between the two ends. From germline, CDR1 is GTSNPN and CDR2 SVGIG (reference sequence). The CDR3 runs to 15 residues. CDR3 amino acids: CAWSGLGSAGNTIYF. The CDR3 DNA is TGTGCCTGGAGCGGCTTGGGGTCAGCTGGAAACACCATATATTTT.

This clonotype was seen at least ten times. The chain joins TRBV5-6 to TRBJ2-1, with 9 nucleotides matching TRBD2. This CDR3 is 15 amino acids long. With 0 bases clipped from V and 3 bases from J, the junction kept 1 base outside the gene matches. Germline V gene lookup returns CDR1 SGHDT and CDR2 YYEEEE. CDR3 loop: CASSLGLADYNEQFF. The CDR3 DNA reads as TGTGCCAGCAGCTTGGGACTAGCGGACTACAATGAGCAGTTCTTC. The complete variable domain, with remaining parts taken from reference TRBV5-6 and TRBJ2-1, reads DAGVTQSPTHLIKTRGQQVTLRCSPKSGHDTVSWYQQALGQGPQFIFQYYEEEERQRGNFPDRFSGHQFPNYSSELNVNALLLGDSALYLCASSLGLADYNEQFFGPGTRLTVL.

This clonotype appeared many times. The gene calls are TRBV7-2 and TRBJ2-1; D is undetermined. The CDR3 totals 12 residues. From germline, CDR1 is SGHTA and CDR2 FQGNSA. Trimming removed 5 bases from V and 10 bases from J, with 12 bases in between. The CDR3 here is CASSAWAIEQFF. CDR3 coding DNA: TGTGCCAGCAGCGCCTGGGCGATAGAGCAGTTCTTC.

The chain has TRBV4-3 and TRBJ2-7; no reliable D call. The CDR3 sequence is 15 residues long. V dropped 0 bases and J dropped 1 base, with 10 bases sitting between them. CDR1 and CDR2 from the germline V gene are LGHNA and YSLEER. CDR3 sequence (DNA): TGCGCCAGCAGCCAAGAGAGGATACGTTCCTACGAGCAGTACTTC. Translated: CASSQERIRSYEQYF.

This clonotype was counted a few times. The rearrangement links TRBV20-1 to TRBJ2-5; possibly TRBD1 for D (6 bases). This CDR3 is 14 amino acids long. Between the trimmed V and J ends, which lost 2 bases and 4 bases, there was a span of 14 bases. Germline lookup yields CDR1 DFQATT and CDR2 SNEGSKA (reference sequence). DNA of the CDR3: TGCAGTGCTAGAAAGGGGGTAGCTTTAGAGACCCAGTACTTC. It translates to CSARKGVALETQYF.

This clonotype was found a few times. The J gene is TRBJ2-2, the V gene TRBV27; 11 bases are a match to TRBD1. The V and J ends lost 4 bases and 4 bases, in that order; junction bases with no gene match: 5. Germline lookup yields CDR1 MNHEY and CDR2 SMNVEV (reference sequence). The CDR3 totals 16 residues. CDR3 DNA: TGTGCCAGCAGTTATGGACAGGGGGCTGGCACCGGGGAGCTGTTTTTT. Protein sequence: CASSYGQGAGTGELFF.

This clonotype was detected a few times. The chain couples TRBV20-1 to TRBJ2-4; no definite D call. CDR1 is DFQATT and CDR2 is SNEGSKA in the germline V gene (reference sequence). The CDR3 contains 15 residues. V lost 7 bases to trimming and J lost 2 bases, with 18 bases between them. In DNA form, the CDR3 reads TGCAGTGTTAGCAGCCAGGCTTTAACCAAAAACATTCAGTACTTC. Translating it yields CSVSSQALTKNIQYF.

The chain uses TRBV20-1 and TRBJ2-1; 7 nucleotides agree with TRBD1. This CDR3 spans 15 amino acids. The germline gives CDR1 DFQATT, CDR2 SNEGSKA (reference sequence). The J segment lost 2 bases and the V segment lost 7 bases, leaving 11 bases of the junction unmatched. Here the CDR3 reads CSELDRDSTYNEQFF. In DNA form, the CDR3 reads TGCAGTGAATTAGACAGGGATAGCACCTACAATGAGCAGTTCTTC.

This clonotype showed up many times. J is TRBJ1-5 and V is TRBV7-2; D unresolved. Trimming removed 0 bases at V and 3 bases at J, with 9 bases between. Germline V gene data show CDR1 as SGHTA and CDR2 as FQGNSA. The CDR3 has 15 amino acids. The CDR3 region is CASSLAGYDNQPQHF. For the CDR3, the DNA is TGTGCCAGCAGCTTAGCGGGGTACGACAATCAGCCCCAGCATTTT.

This clonotype was seen ten or more times. This rearrangement joins TRBV13 to TRBJ2-5; D tentatively reads TRBD1 or TRBD2 (6 bases each). Per the germline V gene, CDR1 is PRHDT and CDR2 is FYEKMQ (reference sequence). There are 14 residues in the CDR3. The V end was cut by 4 bases, the J end by 1 base, with 10 bases between. CDR3 sequence reads: CASSWRGTQETQYF. The CDR3 DNA sequence: TGTGCCAGCAGCTGGAGGGGGACCCAAGAGACCCAGTACTTC.

This clonotype was picked up many times. V usage is TRBV20-1 and J usage is TRBJ2-1, with 11 bases that match TRBD2. The CDR3 is made up of 15 amino acids. Germline assignment: CDR1 DFQATT and CDR2 SNEGSKA (reference sequence). The V gene end was trimmed by 0 bases and the J gene end by 7 bases; junction bases not matched to a gene: 5. For the CDR3, the DNA is TGCAGTGCTAGAGAAAGGCTAGCGGGAGGAAATGAGCAGTTCTTC. Translation gives CSARERLAGGNEQFF.

This clonotype was seen ten or more times. The chain employs TRBV11-3 and TRBJ2-1; 7 bases are a match to TRBD2. CDR1 SGHNT and CDR2 YENEEA come from the germline V gene. J gave up 0 bases and V 5 bases, and 7 bases lay outside the gene matches. CDR3 length: 16 amino acids. In DNA form, the CDR3 reads TGTGCCAGCAGCCGGATGGGGGGGGACTCCTACAATGAGCAGTTCTTC. Its protein product is CASSRMGGDSYNEQFF.

In regard to this clonotype: It may be a read error: a sequence one base away is much more abundant. The chain uses TRBV24-1 and TRBJ2-3, with 8 bases that match TRBD2. CDR3 length: 15 residues. Germline lookup yields CDR1 KGHDR and CDR2 SFDVKD. V lost 9 bases and J lost 4; bases outside the gene matches: 11. DNA for the CDR3: TGTGCCACCCAGGCAGCGGGAGAGCGATCAGATACGCAGTATTTT. Its translation: CATQAAGERSDTQYF.

This clonotype was counted between two and nine times. This sequence joins TRBV30 and TRBJ2-2, with 12 bases that match TRBD2. J was trimmed by 8 bases and V by 2 bases; bases with no gene match: 6. Germline-derived CDR1 and CDR2 are GTSNPN and SVGIG (reference sequence). This CDR3 spans 15 amino acids. The CDR3 loop is CAWSPKGLAGGELFF. Here the CDR3 DNA reads TGTGCCTGGAGTCCAAAGGGACTAGCGGGTGGGGAGCTGTTTTTT.

Only a few counts were recorded for this clonotype. This sequence joins TRBV4-3 and TRBJ2-1, with D unresolved. V was clipped by 0 bases and J by 5 bases, with 8 bases between them. The CDR3 runs 14 residues. Germline CDR1 and CDR2: LGHNA and YSLEER. The CDR3 spells CASSQDSTNNEQFF. The DNA for the CDR3 is TGCGCCAGCAGCCAAGATTCTACAAACAATGAGCAGTTCTTC.

The rearrangement links TRBV2 to TRBJ1-1; D ambiguous. The CDR3 has 15 amino acids. V dropped 6 bases and J dropped 0 bases, with 14 bases sitting between them. Germline CDR1 is SNHLY and CDR2 is FYNNEI. CDR3 loop: CASRAWAALNTEAFF. As DNA, the CDR3 is TGTGCCAGCAGAGCTTGGGCAGCCTTGAACACTGAAGCTTTCTTT.